At least ten counts were recorded for the clone carrying this T cell receptor (beta chain). The antigen remains undetermined. This record comes from a study of T cells in Graves' hyperthyroidism and ophthalmopathy. Over 9 ml of fresh peripheral blood supplied the PBMCs. Amplification targeted TCR beta CDR3 regions from RNA transcripts. TCR CDR3 regions were first amplified by RT-PCR with HTBI primers. TCRdb analysed the multiplex PCR reads with MiXCR anew, one entry per CDR3 protein. Of some 620,000 distinct CDR3 sequences in the sample, roughly 15% were seen once. Study-level results: Most clonotypes that expanded in the thyroid above 0.001 also showed up in blood.

The CDR3 extends over 13 amino acids. After removal of 6 bases from V and 2 bases from J, the junction contained 4 bases not matched to a gene. Germline CDR1 is ENHRY and CDR2 is SYGVKD. This TCR was sampled from a woman in her 30s with Graves' hyperthyroidism. Sequenced: blood. V gene TRBV10-3 combines with J gene TRBJ2-7; 7 positions match TRBD1. The CDR3 DNA is TGTGCCATCAGCGTTAGGGGGCCCTACGAGCAGTACTTC. Translating gives CAISVRGPYEQYF.